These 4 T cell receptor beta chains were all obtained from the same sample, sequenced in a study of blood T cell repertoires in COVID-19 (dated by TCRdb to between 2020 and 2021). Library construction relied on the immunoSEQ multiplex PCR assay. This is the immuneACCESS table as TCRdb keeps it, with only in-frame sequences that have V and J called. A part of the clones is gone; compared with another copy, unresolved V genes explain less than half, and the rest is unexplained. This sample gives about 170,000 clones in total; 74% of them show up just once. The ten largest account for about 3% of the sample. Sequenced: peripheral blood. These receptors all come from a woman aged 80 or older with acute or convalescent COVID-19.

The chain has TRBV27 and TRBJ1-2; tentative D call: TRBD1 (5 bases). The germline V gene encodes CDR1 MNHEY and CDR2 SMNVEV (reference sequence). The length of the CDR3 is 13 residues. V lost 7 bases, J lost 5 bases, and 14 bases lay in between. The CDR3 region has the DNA TGTGCCAGCAACCAAGGGACTTTTTATGGCTACACCTTC. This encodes CASNQGTFYGYTF.

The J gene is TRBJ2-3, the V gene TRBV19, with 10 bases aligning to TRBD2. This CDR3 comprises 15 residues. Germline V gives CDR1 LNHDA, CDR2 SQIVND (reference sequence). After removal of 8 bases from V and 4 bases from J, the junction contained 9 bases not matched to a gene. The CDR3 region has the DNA TGTGCCAGTGGCAGCGTAGCGGGAGGATCAGATACGCAGTATTTT. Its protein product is CASGSVAGGSDTQYF.

The CDR3 bases are TGCGCCAGCAGCTGGCCCGGGGACACCGGGGAGCTGTTTTTT. It yields the protein CASSWPGDTGELFF. V is TRBV5-1 and J is TRBJ2-2; TRBD2 is a possible D gene (5 bases). The V gene's germline CDR1 is SGHRS and CDR2 YFSETQ. Trimming took 3 bases from V and 3 from J, leaving 9 bases between them. This CDR3 has 14 residues.

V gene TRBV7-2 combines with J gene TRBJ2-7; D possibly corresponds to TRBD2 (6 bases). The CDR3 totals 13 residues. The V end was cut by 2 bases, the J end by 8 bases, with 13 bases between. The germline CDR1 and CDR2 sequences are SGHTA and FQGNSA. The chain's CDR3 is CASSLPGLRKQYF. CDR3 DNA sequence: TGTGCCAGCAGCTTACCGGGACTCCGAAAGCAGTACTTC.